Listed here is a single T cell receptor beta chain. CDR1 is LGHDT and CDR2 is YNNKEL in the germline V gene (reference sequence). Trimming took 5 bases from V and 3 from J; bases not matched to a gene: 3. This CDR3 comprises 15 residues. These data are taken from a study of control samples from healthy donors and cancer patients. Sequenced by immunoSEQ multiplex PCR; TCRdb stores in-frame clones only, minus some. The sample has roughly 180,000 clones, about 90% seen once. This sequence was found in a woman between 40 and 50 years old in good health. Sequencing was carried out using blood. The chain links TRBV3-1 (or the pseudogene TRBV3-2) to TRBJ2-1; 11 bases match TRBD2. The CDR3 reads CASSFSGGVYNEQFF. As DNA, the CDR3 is TGTGCCAGCAGCTTTAGCGGGGGGGTCTACAATGAGCAGTTCTTC.